This T cell receptor beta chain was observed in a study of T cell responses to AZD1222 COVID-19 vaccine (TCRdb year 2021). Describing the broader study: Because spike-specific TCR depth and breadth did not differ between the two schedules, AZD1222 recipients who got a second dose at roughly 4 weeks were pooled with those who got a second dose at roughly 12 weeks. TCR sequencing covered 230 to 250 trial participants: about 210 given two doses of AZD1222 and 26 given two doses of MenACWY control vaccine. Enrollment into the trials was organized by age into subgroups of 18-55, 56-69 and 70-plus years, and those subgroups contained approximately 150, 30 and 60 TCR-sequenced participants, respectively. The investigation overall reported the following: Reportedly, close to half of the unique spike-specific TCRs recognized epitopes lying outside the regions that are mutated in the B.1.351 and B.1.1.7 variants. Vaccine-associated CD4 TCRs spanned the whole spike protein, with dominant responses in regions 160-218 and 743-854. Because no day 14 peak-response samples were available, repertoires were characterized only after the peak T cell response. Spike-specific TCR breadth and depth rose significantly after two AZD1222 doses compared with day 0 and with MenACWY recipients. Participants were mostly white British, with more females than males. The authors suggested clonal diversity may have been underestimated. The 56-69-year group was small, and its depth increase did not reach significance, likely because of low power. Conclusions about previously exposed vaccinees are limited because only a handful of AZD1222 recipients were SARS-CoV-2 seropositive at baseline.

This sample's time point label indicates: baseline before first vaccination. The vaccinee samples were drawn from two UK trials, COV001 and COV002, one of which was a single-blind randomized controlled phase 2/3 trial testing AZD1222 (ChAdOx1 nCoV-19) in healthy adults. Trial participant PBMC samples were collected at day 0 and day 28 after the second dose for TCRbeta chain sequencing. The CDR3 regions of human TCRbeta chains were analyzed by immunosequencing. Under the source paper's analysis protocol: TCRs in the repertoires were compared against a reference library of SARS-CoV-2-specific TCRs that had been generated with the MIRA antigen-specificity platform. Breadth meant the fraction of unique TCRs that were SARS-CoV-2-associated, whereas depth meant the fraction of total T cells that were SARS-CoV-2-associated. Each spike-specific TCR was assigned to its reactive spike region and to a CD4 or CD8 class using the MIRA data. Log10-transformed breadth and depth values were compared by one-way ANOVA with Sidak's multiple comparisons tests. TCRdb limited this immuneACCESS table to in-frame rearrangements with V and J called. A share of clones is missing; checked studies link under half to unresolved V genes, and the rest is unexplained. That table furnishes V, J and clone size, whereas the DNA furnished D and trimming. The sample yields around 120,000 clones; around 88% were counted once. The ten largest clones add up to around 5% of the sample.

The CDR3 sequence holds 15 residues, the cysteine and phenylalanine included. Only the CDR3 region is kept as DNA, spanning 45 bases read in frame from base 1. The germline V gene gives CDR1 as SGHTA and CDR2 as FQGTGA. Trimming at the junction amounts to 0 bases on V and 3 bases on J, and the germline ends lie 9 bases apart. Regarding this clone: Its antigen remains unidentified. No base quality values were provided; no much bigger clone lies one nucleotide off.

The clonotype originates from an adult in good health. Rearrangement joined TRBV7-3 to TRBJ2-1; the D gene assignment is ambiguous. This specimen consisted of peripheral blood, obtained on day 0 of AZD1222 vaccination. The CDR3 region reads CASSLTGVSYNEQFF. The DNA sequence reads TGTGCCAGCAGCTTAACGGGCGTTAGCTACAATGAGCAGTTCTTC.